The 29 T cell receptor beta chains below all came from one sample that was sequenced in a study of T cells after yellow fever vaccination. MiXCR, run by TCRdb on the 5' RACE reads, gives a single entry per CDR3 protein. Of tens of thousands of distinct CDR3 sequences in the sample, less than 5.5% were seen once. Sequencing used PBMCs, either bulk or a sorted T-cell subset (CD4+, CD8+, memory, or dextramer-sorted; not recorded which), obtained around 45 days after the first yellow fever vaccination. Source of these receptors: a man aged 18 to 29 who received the YFV17D yellow fever vaccine.

This clonotype has more than one count but fewer than ten. The chain recombines TRBV5-4 with TRBJ2-1; D gene uncertain. Germline V gene lookup returns CDR1 SGHNT and CDR2 YYREEE (reference sequence). The CDR3 is 14 residues long. The V end lost 3 bases, the J end lost 0 bases, and 7 bases lay between the germline ends. CDR3 sequence: CASSSPGSYNEQFF. The DNA of the CDR3 is TGTGCCAGCAGCTCCCCCGGCTCCTACAATGAGCAGTTCTTC.

The table lists this clonotype with many counts. The genes are TRBV7-9 and TRBJ1-2; no reliable D call. Trimming removed 6 bases from V and 8 bases from J, with 13 bases in between. The CDR3 length is 12 residues. Germline V gene lookup returns CDR1 SEHNR and CDR2 FQNEAQ (reference sequence). In nucleotides, the CDR3 is TGTGCCAGCAGTTTGGTGGACGAAGGCTACACCTTC. This encodes CASSLVDEGYTF. The full variable domain, its missing parts supplied by reference TRBV7-9 and TRBJ1-2, is DTGVSQNPRHKITKRGQNVTFRCDPISEHNRLYWYRQTLGQGPEFLTYFQNEAQLEKSRLLSDRFSAERPKGSFSTLEIQRTEQGDSAMYLCASSLVDEGYTFGSGTRLTVV.

This clonotype appeared many times. The genes are TRBV5-1 and TRBJ2-2; 8 nucleotides line up with TRBD2. Germline V lookup: CDR1 SGHRS, CDR2 YFSETQ. The CDR3 is 17 residues long. Germline trimming cut 6 bases from V and 5 bases from J; bases unmatched to any gene: 15. CDR3 DNA sequence: TGCGCCAGCATGGGCTCACCAGCGGGGGACCAGACCGGGGAGCTGTTTTTT. Its translation is CASMGSPAGDQTGELFF.

This clonotype occurred many times. The gene calls are TRBV6-5 and TRBJ2-5; D is possibly TRBD1 (7 bases). Germline assignment: CDR1 MNHEY and CDR2 SVGAGI. This CDR3 contains 13 residues. The ends were cut back, 6 bases at V and 5 bases at J, with 13 bases in the middle. The CDR3 sequence is CASRPGGRETQYF. In nucleotides, the CDR3 is TGTGCCAGCAGGCCAGGGGGGCGTGAGACCCAGTACTTC.

This clonotype has ten or more counts. The junction departs from the called germline gene at one end, perhaps through a read error. This chain joins TRBV25-1 and TRBJ1-1; no definite D call. This CDR3 is 12 amino acids long. CDR1 MGHDK and CDR2 SYGVNS come from the germline V gene. CDR3 coding DNA: TGTGCCAGCAGGGAATACGGCACTGAAGCTTTCTTT. Its translation: CASREYGTEAFF. The full variable domain, with the rest looked up from reference TRBV25-1 and TRBJ1-1, is EADIYQTPRYLVIGTGKKITLECSQTMGHDKMYWYQQDPGMELHLIHYSYGVNSTEKGDLSSESTVSRIRTEHFPLTLESARPSHTSQYLCASREYGTEAFFGQGTRLTVV.

This clonotype appeared many times. The V call is TRBV3-1, the J call TRBJ2-4; 13 nucleotides match TRBD2. CDR3 length equals 16 residues. Trimming removed 4 bases from V and 1 base from J; junction bases left unmatched: 1. CDR1 is LGHDT, CDR2 YNNKEL, per germline (reference sequence). CDR3 sequence (DNA): TGTGCCAGCAGCCCGACTAGCGGGGGGGCCAAAAACATTCAGTACTTC. Its protein product is CASSPTSGGAKNIQYF.

This clonotype is medium-sized by share. The rearrangement joins TRBV5-5 to TRBJ2-5, with 11 bases matching TRBD2. J gave up 5 bases and V 1 base, and 4 bases lay outside the gene matches. The CDR3 is 15 residues long. The V gene's germline CDR1 is SGHKS and CDR2 YYEKEE (reference sequence). CDR3: CASSLFSGGAETQYF. The DNA for the CDR3 is TGTGCCAGCAGCTTGTTTAGCGGGGGGGCCGAGACCCAGTACTTC. The full variable domain, rest sourced from reference TRBV5-5 and TRBJ2-5, is DAGVTQSPTHLIKTRGQQVTLRCSPISGHKSVSWYQQVLGQGPQFIFQYYEKEERGRGNFPDRFSARQFPNYSSELNVNALLLGDSALYLCASSLFSGGAETQYFGPGTRLLVL.

This clonotype was detected ten times or more. The J gene is TRBJ2-1, the V gene TRBV7-2; 8 bases agree with TRBD2. Germline CDR1 reads SGHTA; CDR2 reads FQGNSA. V was pared by 2 bases and J by 2 bases, with 2 bases of the junction left unmatched. The CDR3 covers 15 residues. The DNA for the CDR3 is TGTGCCAGCAGCTTAAATAGCGGGGCCTACAATGAGCAGTTCTTC. It encodes CASSLNSGAYNEQFF.

This clonotype was counted at least ten times. The chain joins TRBV27 to TRBJ1-5; D might be TRBD1 (5 bases). The CDR3 has 15 residues. Per the germline V gene, CDR1 is MNHEY and CDR2 is SMNVEV (reference sequence). Trimming took off 4 bases at V and 5 bases at J, with 15 bases between the two ends. The CDR3, as DNA: TGTGCCAGCAGTTCGGGGCAGCCATCCTATCAGCCCCAGCATTTT. Translated, it gives CASSSGQPSYQPQHF.

This clonotype was found many times. J is TRBJ2-2 and V is TRBV9; TRBD2 matches at 8 bases. The V and J ends lost 3 bases and 1 base, in that order; junction bases with no gene match: 2. This CDR3 has 15 residues. Germline loops: CDR1 SGDLS, CDR2 YYNGEE. The CDR3 loop is CASSGLALNTGELFF. CDR3 coding DNA: TGTGCCAGCAGCGGACTAGCGTTGAACACCGGGGAGCTGTTTTTT.

This clonotype has ten or more counts. The chain has TRBV7-2 and TRBJ2-2; the D call may be TRBD1 or TRBD2 (6 bases each). The germline V and J ends were trimmed by 4 bases and 7 bases, with 16 bases remaining between them. The CDR3 contains 15 residues. CDR1 and CDR2 from the germline V gene are SGHTA and FQGNSA. The CDR3 region has the DNA TGTGCCAGCAGCTCGCAGGGGAGGATAAACGGGGAGCTGTTTTTT. Its translation is CASSSQGRINGELFF.

Note on this clonotype: Given a much more abundant clone one base away, this may be a read error. V usage is TRBV6-1 and J usage is TRBJ2-3, with D unresolved. The CDR3 runs to 12 residues. Germline-derived CDR1 and CDR2 are MNHNS and SASEGT. The CDR3 DNA reads TGTGCCCGCAGTGAATGGGAAGATACGCAGTATTTT. Protein product: CARSEWEDTQYF.

This clonotype was found many times. V is TRBV7-9 and J is TRBJ1-1; D possibly corresponds to TRBD1 (5 bases). The germline V and J ends were trimmed by 4 bases and 0 bases, with 9 bases remaining between them. Germline lookup yields CDR1 SEHNR and CDR2 FQNEAQ (reference sequence). This CDR3 comprises 14 residues. The CDR3 sequence is CASSSGLLNTEAFF. DNA for the CDR3: TGTGCCAGCAGCTCGGGACTCCTGAACACTGAAGCTTTCTTT.

This clonotype was seen at least ten times. CDR3: CSALTSGSTDTQYF. CDR3 nucleotide sequence: TGCAGTGCCCTTACTAGCGGGAGCACAGATACGCAGTATTTT. The V gene is TRBV20-1, the J gene TRBJ2-3, with TRBD2 matching over 9 bases. Per germline, CDR1 DFQATT and CDR2 SNEGSKA (reference sequence). This CDR3 region has 14 residues. V gave up 6 bases and J gave up 0 bases; unmatched junction bases: 4.

Concerning this clonotype itself: A read error may be the cause here, since a much bigger clone is one base away. The rearrangement uses TRBV5-5 and TRBJ1-5; a possible D gene is TRBD1 (6 bases). V was clipped by 3 bases and J by 5 bases, with 9 bases between them. The germline gives CDR1 SGHKS, CDR2 YYEKEE (reference sequence). The CDR3 extends over 13 amino acids. The chain's CDR3 is CASSWTVDQPQHF. The DNA of the CDR3 is TGTGCCAGCAGCTGGACAGTGGATCAGCCCCAGCATTTT.

This clonotype has at least ten counts. The chain couples TRBV7-2 to TRBJ2-1, with 10 bases fitting TRBD2. Trimming at V came to 0 bases and at J to 9 bases, leaving 8 bases not matched to a gene. This CDR3 comprises 16 residues. Germline values: CDR1 SGHTA, CDR2 FQGNSA. CDR3 residues: CASSLATQAGGGEQFF. The DNA of the CDR3 is TGTGCCAGCAGCTTAGCGACGCAAGCGGGGGGGGGTGAGCAGTTCTTC.

Many counts were recorded for this clonotype. The J gene is TRBJ2-7, the V gene TRBV5-6, with TRBD2 matching over 8 bases. Per the germline V gene, CDR1 is SGHDT and CDR2 is YYEEEE. The junction had 14 bases not matched to a gene; V was cut back by 0 bases and J by 0 bases. CDR3 size: 19 residues. The CDR3 DNA reads TGTGCCAGCAGCTTGGCCAGTTCCAGCGGGGGTTACAGCTCCTACGAGCAGTACGTC. This codes for CASSLASSSGGYSSYEQYV.

At least ten counts were recorded for this clonotype. The chain links TRBV12-3 or TRBV12-4 to TRBJ2-5; D might be TRBD2 (7 bases). The CDR3 has 14 residues. V shed 7 bases and J shed 1 base, with 13 bases lying between them. The CDR3 bases are TGTGCCAGCACTTTCGGGGGGCCCCAAGAGACCCAGTACTTC. Its protein product is CASTFGGPQETQYF.

This clonotype qualifies as medium-sized. The chain employs TRBV7-8 and TRBJ2-7, with a tentative D call TRBD1 (5 bases). The CDR3 runs 16 residues. Germline CDR1 SGHVS, CDR2 FQNEAQ. The V end was cut by 6 bases, the J end by 3 bases, with 21 bases between. In DNA form, the CDR3 reads TGTGCCAGCAGTGTGGGTTCCGGTCAGGGAAGCTACGAGCAGTACTTC. It codes for CASSVGSGQGSYEQYF.

This clonotype was observed many times. The genes are TRBV18 and TRBJ2-5, with 7 bases that match TRBD1. V shed 6 bases, J shed 4 bases, and the junction held 8 bases outside the gene matches. The CDR3 length is 14 residues. Germline V CDR1 and CDR2: KGHSH, LQKENI. CDR3 DNA: TGTGCCAGCTCGTTCAGACAGGGTGGAGAGACCCAGTACTTC. Its translation is CASSFRQGGETQYF.

In this sample, this clonotype turned up many times. As DNA, the CDR3 is TGCGCCAGCAGCCGTGCGGGGGAGAGCAATGAGCAGTTCTTC. It yields the protein CASSRAGESNEQFF. The gene calls are TRBV4-3 and TRBJ2-1, with 7 bases aligning to TRBD2. The CDR3 has 14 amino acids. Germline V gives CDR1 LGHNA, CDR2 YSLEER. The trim removed 4 bases at V and 6 bases at J, leaving 6 bases unmatched.

This clonotype showed up many times. This sequence joins TRBV11-1 and TRBJ1-1; weak D call: TRBD1 (6 bases). Deletions cut 4 bases from V and 4 bases from J, with 25 bases between. The germline V gene has CDR1 SGHAT and CDR2 FQDESV (reference sequence). The CDR3 runs to 18 residues. The CDR3, as DNA: TGTGCCAGCAGCTCCCGATCGGAAGGGGGGTCCGGGATCACTGAAGCTTTCTTT. Translating gives CASSSRSEGGSGITEAFF.

This clonotype was detected many times. The chain has TRBV12-3 or TRBV12-4 and TRBJ2-5; D is perhaps TRBD1 or TRBD2 (6 bases each). The ends were cut back, 8 bases at V and 5 bases at J, with 15 bases in the middle. This CDR3 has 13 amino acids. The CDR3 spells CASGRGEGETQYF. The CDR3 nucleotides read TGTGCCAGCGGTAGGGGGGAAGGGGAGACCCAGTACTTC.

The table lists this clonotype with many counts. This chain links TRBV4-1 with TRBJ2-7; D is possibly TRBD1 (6 bases). Trimming cost V 6 bases and J 3 bases, with 18 bases left between them. The CDR3 consists of 15 residues. Germline CDR1 and CDR2: MGHRA and YSYEKL. The CDR3 DNA sequence: TGCGCCAGCAGTACGTTACCTGACAGGAACTACGAGCAGTACTTC. Encoded protein: CASSTLPDRNYEQYF.

This clonotype has a count of ten or more. The chain couples TRBV19 to TRBJ1-2; 7 bases line up with TRBD1. CDR3 length: 14 amino acids. After removal of 10 bases from V and 8 bases from J, the junction contained 16 bases not matched to a gene. Germline values: CDR1 LNHDA, CDR2 SQIVND (reference sequence). The CDR3 here is CATGRMEGAEGYTF. The DNA of the CDR3 is TGTGCCACAGGAAGGATGGAGGGGGCAGAAGGCTACACCTTC.

This clonotype was detected ten times or more. V is TRBV7-2 and J is TRBJ1-2; TRBD1 matches 8 bases. Trimming took 5 bases from V and 0 from J; bases not matched to a gene: 5. Germline V lookup: CDR1 SGHTA, CDR2 FQGNSA. The CDR3 runs to 15 residues. The CDR3 DNA is TGTGCCAGCAGCAGACAGGGGAGAGCTAACTATGGCTACACCTTC. As protein: CASSRQGRANYGYTF.

This clonotype showed up many times. The genes are TRBV24-1 and TRBJ2-1, with D uncertain. V was pared by 3 bases and J by 6 bases, with 11 bases between. The CDR3 has 14 residues. Germline V gene data show CDR1 as KGHDR and CDR2 as SFDVKD. CDR3 in amino acids: CATSDTRSGNEQFF. As DNA, the CDR3 is TGTGCCACCAGTGATACCAGGTCGGGCAATGAGCAGTTCTTC.

This clonotype occurred many times. V is TRBV5-4 and J is TRBJ1-3; maybe TRBD1 (5 bases). The germline V and J ends were trimmed by 3 bases and 5 bases, with 18 bases remaining between them. The germline V gene encodes CDR1 SGHNT and CDR2 YYREEE (reference sequence). The CDR3 totals 16 residues. Here the CDR3 reads CASSYPNGGARNTIYF. CDR3 coding DNA: TGTGCCAGCAGCTACCCCAACGGGGGTGCCCGAAACACCATATATTTT.

Many counts were recorded for this clonotype. The rearrangement links TRBV7-6 to TRBJ2-3; no firm D call. The CDR3 has 11 amino acids. Trimming stripped 0 bases from V and 6 bases from J, with 1 base between. The germline V gene encodes CDR1 SGHVS and CDR2 FNYEAQ. The CDR3 nucleotides are TGTGCCAGCAGCTTAGCCGATACGCAGTATTTT. It codes for CASSLADTQYF.